This TCR beta chain is drawn from a study of cytomegalovirus exposure and HLA in healthy donors. The PCR ran on 60 Vbeta and 13 Jbeta primers. TCRdb's copy holds only in-frame clones and misses some; the assay was immunoSEQ multiplex PCR. This sample has around 96,000 clones; approximately 80% occur once, and the top ten carry around 2%. The V segment lost 4 bases and the J segment 6 bases; nucleotides outside the gene matches: 6. The CDR3 loop spans 14 amino acids. Germline V lookup: CDR1 SGHNT, CDR2 YYREEE (reference sequence). The gene calls are TRBV5-4 and TRBJ1-2, with TRBD1 matching 10 bases. This clonotype originated in a man aged 18 to 29 in good health and CMV-seronegative. Material for sequencing was PBMCs. The CDR3 region is CASSPGQGIDGYTF. The DNA of the CDR3 is TGTGCCAGCAGCCCGGGACAGGGGATAGATGGCTACACCTTC.